A selection of T cell receptor beta chains follows, all from one sample in a study of blood T cell repertoires in COVID-19. Assay: immunoSEQ multiplex PCR; the TCRdb copy retains only in-frame clones and omits some. The sample lists around 99,000 clones, approximately 84% seen once, with approximately 7% in the top ten. Sequenced input: peripheral blood. These receptors all stem from a woman in her 50s with acute or convalescent COVID-19. The CDR3 runs from the conserved cysteine through the conserved F or W. The D gene is left open where the match is weak. Clone size is not always given. Where it is, it says once, few, many or a class for expanded clones.

clone size: NA
V gene: TRBV19
D gene: NA
J gene: TRBJ2-2
CDR3 DNA: TGTGCCAGTAGTATAGATTCCCTCACCCGGGGCGGGGAGCTGTTTTTT
CDR3 protein: CASSIDSLTRGGELFF

clone size: NA
V gene: TRBV5-1
D gene: NA
J gene: TRBJ2-1
CDR3 DNA: TGCGCCAGCAGCTTGCAGGGGCCCCCGGACAATGAGCAGTTCTTC
CDR3 protein: CASSLQGPPDNEQFF

clone size: NA
V gene: TRBV19
D gene: TRBD2
J gene: TRBJ2-3
CDR3 DNA: TGTGCCAGTAGCAATAGCGGGGGGGCAGATACGCAGTATTTT
CDR3 protein: CASSNSGGADTQYF

clone size: NA
V gene: TRBV19
D gene: TRBD1
J gene: TRBJ1-2
CDR3 DNA: TGTGCCAGTAGTCCTATACAGGGGGCGGGAGGCTACACCTTC
CDR3 protein: CASSPIQGAGGYTF

clone size: once
V gene: TRBV5-1
D gene: NA
J gene: TRBJ2-3
CDR3 DNA: TGCGCCAGCAGCTTGGTGTGGGCTAGCACAGATACGCAGTATTTT
CDR3 protein: CASSLVWASTDTQYF

clone size: NA
V gene: TRBV9
D gene: NA
J gene: TRBJ1-1
CDR3 DNA: TGTGCCAGCAGCGTAGGGCAGGGGCCGAACACTGAAGCTTTCTTT
CDR3 protein: CASSVGQGPNTEAFF

clone size: NA
V gene: TRBV5-1
D gene: TRBD2
J gene: TRBJ2-3
CDR3 DNA: TGCGCCAGCAGCTCGGGCGGGACTAGCGGGGGGGCCGCAGATACGCAGTATTTT
CDR3 protein: CASSSGGTSGGAADTQYF

clone size: NA
V gene: TRBV12-3/TRBV12-4
D gene: NA
J gene: TRBJ2-5
CDR3 DNA: TGTGCCAGCAGTTTTACAGATCAAGAGACCCAGTACTTC
CDR3 protein: CASSFTDQETQYF

clone size: NA
V gene: TRBV18
D gene: NA
J gene: TRBJ2-2
CDR3 DNA: TGTGCCAGCTCACCCTACGGTGACACCGGGGAGCTGTTTTTT
CDR3 protein: CASSPYGDTGELFF

clone size: NA
V gene: TRBV30
D gene: NA
J gene: TRBJ2-1
CDR3 DNA: TGTGCCTGGAGCAGTCAGGGGTATGAGCAGTTCTTC
CDR3 protein: CAWSSQGYEQFF

clone size: NA
V gene: TRBV10-3
D gene: NA
J gene: TRBJ2-5
CDR3 DNA: TGTGCCTCCTGGGGAGTTGATGAAGAGACCCAGTACTTC
CDR3 protein: CASWGVDEETQYF

clone size: medium-sized
V gene: TRBV7-9
D gene: TRBD1
J gene: TRBJ1-3
CDR3 DNA: TGTGCCAGCAGCACACAGGGGGCGGCTGGAAACACCATATATTTT
CDR3 protein: CASSTQGAAGNTIYF